The 28 T cell receptor beta chains below all came from one sample that was sequenced in a study of blood T cells in healthy people across ages. The second PCR ran roughly 7 to 12 cycles with a sample-barcoded 5' primer and J-beta primers. One entry per CDR3 protein, called by TCRdb with MiXCR from the 5' RACE reads. The data show about 1 million distinct CDR3 sequences, under 55% seen once. The specimen sequenced was blood. The receptors derive from an older woman in good health.

This clonotype has a handful of counts. This chain uses TRBV4-1 with TRBJ2-1; TRBD2 matches at 7 bases. CDR1 is MGHRA, CDR2 YSYEKL, per germline. The CDR3 totals 18 residues. Trimming took 0 bases from V and 2 from J; bases not matched to a gene: 10. This CDR3 is CASSQDPLGGNPYNEQFF. In DNA, the CDR3 is TGCGCCAGCAGCCAAGACCCCCTGGGGGGGAACCCCTACAATGAGCAGTTCTTC.

The chain links TRBV5-5 to TRBJ2-7; 8 positions agree with TRBD1. TRBJ2-5 matches the DNA end more closely, so the J call is doubtful. Germline V gene data show CDR1 as SGHKS and CDR2 as YYEKEE (reference sequence). The CDR3 sequence is 16 residues long. CDR3 sequence: CASRPIQGVWEETQYF. Here the CDR3 DNA reads TGTGCCAGCAGACCCATACAGGGGGTATGGGAAGAGACCCAGTACTTC.

In this sample, this clonotype turned up a few times. V usage is TRBV12-5 and J usage is TRBJ2-7, with D tentatively TRBD2 (5 bases). Trimming left V 6 bases short and J 1 base short, with 19 bases between. This CDR3 contains 16 residues. Germline V gene data show CDR1 as LGHNT and CDR2 as FRNRAP. The CDR3 protein is CASGYLSGTPSYEQYF. As DNA, the CDR3 is TGTGCTAGTGGGTACCTCAGCGGAACCCCGTCCTACGAGCAGTACTTC.

V usage is TRBV7-9 and J usage is TRBJ2-5; 8 nucleotides match TRBD1. V trimming: 5 bases; J trimming: 4 bases; junction bases outside the gene matches: 6. Per the germline V gene, CDR1 is SEHNR and CDR2 is FQNEAQ (reference sequence). The CDR3 runs 14 residues. The CDR3, as DNA: TGTGCCAGCAGCGCCACAGGGGGTGGAGAGACCCAGTACTTC. Amino acids: CASSATGGGETQYF.

This clonotype has a handful of counts. One end of the junction does not line up with germline, which may come from a read error. CDR3 amino acids: CASSLQLGYGQYF. CDR3 in DNA: TGTGCCAGCAGCCTTCAACTGGGATACGGGCAGTACTTC. The chain combines TRBV5-6 with TRBJ2-7; D unresolved. Germline V gives CDR1 SGHDT, CDR2 YYEEEE. This CDR3 region has 13 residues.

This chain joins TRBV3-1 and TRBJ2-2; D gene ambiguous. Trimming removed 1 base from V and 4 bases from J, with 7 bases in between. This CDR3 is 14 amino acids long. Germline V gives CDR1 LGHDT, CDR2 YNNKEL (reference sequence). CDR3 protein: CASSQGSATGELFF. The CDR3 DNA reads as TGTGCCAGCAGCCAAGGATCGGCCACCGGGGAGCTGTTTTTT.

Here the CDR3 DNA reads TGTGCCAGCAGTTTAATGGGGCTGCGTAGCAATCAGCCCCAGCATTTT. Encoded protein: CASSLMGLRSNQPQHF. The V call is TRBV12-3 or TRBV12-4, the J call TRBJ1-5; D may be TRBD1 (5 bases). The V and J ends lost 2 bases and 0 bases respectively, with 11 bases between them. The CDR3 extends over 16 amino acids.

Details on this clonotype: A junction end diverges from the germline sequence, so it may reflect a read error. The rearrangement uses TRBV14 and TRBJ2-7, with a tentative D call TRBD2 (5 bases). The CDR3 runs 14 residues. The germline CDR1 and CDR2 sequences are SGHDN and FVKESK. This CDR3 is CVSSQVGEPYEQYF. The CDR3 nucleotides are TGTGTCAGCAGCCAAGTCGGGGAGCCCTACGAGCAGTACTTC.

This clonotype showed up just a few times. J is TRBJ1-2 and V is TRBV27; 7 positions match TRBD1. V lost 1 base to trimming and J lost 8 bases; unmatched junction nucleotides: 10. Looked up from germline, CDR1 is MNHEY and CDR2 is SMNVEV (reference sequence). The CDR3 is 15 residues long. For the CDR3, the DNA is TGTGCCAGCAGTTTATTGGAGGGGGCGGACGAGGGCTACACCTTC. Translating it yields CASSLLEGADEGYTF.

The chain couples TRBV12-3 or TRBV12-4 to TRBJ2-4; TRBD1 matches at 7 bases. The tail of the sequence fits TRBJ2-7 better, so the J call may be wrong. The CDR3 has 15 amino acids. The CDR3 here is CASSLGVGQAYEQYF. The CDR3, as DNA: TGTGCCAGCAGTTTAGGAGTCGGACAGGCCTACGAGCAGTACTTC.

The chain combines TRBV16 with TRBJ2-7, with D perhaps assigned TRBD1 or TRBD2 (5 bases each). The CDR3 contains 13 residues. Germline CDR1 and CDR2: KGHSY and FQNENV. Trimming stripped 8 bases from V and 0 bases from J, with 11 bases between. The CDR3 spells CASAGTDSYEQYF. The CDR3 nucleotides read TGTGCCAGCGCCGGGACGGACTCCTACGAGCAGTACTTC.

This clonotype was seen a few times. The chain carries TRBV7-3 and TRBJ2-1; maybe TRBD1 (6 bases). Per the germline V gene, CDR1 is SGHTA and CDR2 is FQGTGA. Trimming pared 5 bases from V and 2 bases from J, leaving 13 bases between. This CDR3 comprises 15 residues. CDR3 sequence reads: CASSTPGQPYNEQFF. Here the CDR3 DNA reads TGTGCCAGCAGCACACCGGGACAACCCTACAATGAGCAGTTCTTC.

The rearrangement joins TRBV6-1 to TRBJ2-6, with D unresolved. CDR3 length: 16 residues. Germline CDR1 reads MNHNS; CDR2 reads SASEGT. Trimming shortened V by 5 bases and J by 0 bases, and 11 bases separated the two germline ends. CDR3 in amino acids: CASSPLSISGANVLTF. The CDR3 DNA follows: TGTGCCAGCAGTCCTCTTTCCATCTCTGGGGCCAACGTCCTGACTTTC.

There are a few counts of this clonotype. This chain uses TRBV6-1 with TRBJ2-1, with D possibly matching TRBD1 (6 bases). CDR1 and CDR2 (germline): MNHNS, SASEGT. V lost 6 bases, J lost 4 bases, and 13 bases lay in between. CDR3 size: 14 residues. The CDR3 DNA sequence: TGTGCCAGCAGCGAGACGACAGGTTACAATGAGCAGTTCTTC. It yields the protein CASSETTGYNEQFF.

This clonotype was detected ten times or more. In DNA form, the CDR3 reads TGTGCCAGCAGTTCACCGGGACAGGGCCAAAACATTCAGTACTTC. It is translated as CASSSPGQGQNIQYF. The genes are TRBV6-5 and TRBJ2-4; TRBD1 matches 9 bases. The V and J ends lost 4 bases and 5 bases, in that order; junction bases with no gene match: 6. Germline values: CDR1 MNHEY, CDR2 SVGAGI. This CDR3 comprises 15 residues.

The rearrangement uses TRBV29-1 and TRBJ2-7, with 8 bases fitting TRBD2. Trimming took 7 bases from V and 3 from J; bases not matched to a gene: 8. Germline assignment: CDR1 SQVTM and CDR2 ANQGSEA. The CDR3 is 13 amino acids. Here the CDR3 DNA reads TGCAGCGCTAGCGGGTGGGAAAACTACGAGCAGTACTTC. This gives the protein CSASGWENYEQYF.

This chain links TRBV9 with TRBJ2-3; either TRBD1 or TRBD2 may fit D (5 bases each). The ends were cut back, 0 bases at V and 2 bases at J, with 19 bases in the middle. This CDR3 is 18 amino acids long. Germline V CDR1 and CDR2: SGDLS, YYNGEE. Written as DNA, the CDR3 is TGTGCCAGCAGCGTAGCCACCGGGACGGCGAAGAACACAGATACGCAGTATTTT. This sequence encodes CASSVATGTAKNTDTQYF.

This sequence joins TRBV7-2 and TRBJ2-7, with no clear D. The germline V and J ends were trimmed by 2 bases and 5 bases, with 19 bases remaining between them. The V gene's germline CDR1 is SGHTA and CDR2 FQGNSA. This CDR3 is 16 amino acids long. CDR3 region: CASSLRRRALRDEQYF. As DNA, the CDR3 is TGTGCCAGCAGCTTAAGGCGACGAGCTCTCCGGGACGAGCAGTACTTC.

This clonotype has more than one count but fewer than ten. CDR3 sequence (DNA): TGTGCCACCAGTGATTTTTCCTACAATGAGCAGTTCTTC. This sequence encodes CATSDFSYNEQFF. The chain has TRBV24-1 and TRBJ2-1, with D hard to call. V was pared by 1 base and J by 1 base, with 1 base between. Germline V gene sequence: CDR1 KGHDR, CDR2 SFDVKD. The CDR3 runs 13 residues.

V and J are TRBV28 and TRBJ2-7; 8 bases are shared with TRBD1. The CDR3 has 15 residues. The V gene end was trimmed by 4 bases and the J gene end by 4 bases; junction bases not matched to a gene: 9. Germline values: CDR1 MDHEN, CDR2 SYDVKM. CDR3 DNA sequence: TGTGCCAGCAGTTCTCAGGGGGCGCCATCTTACGAGCAGTACTTC. It yields the protein CASSSQGAPSYEQYF.

This clonotype appeared a few times. The gene calls are TRBV28 and TRBJ2-7, with 7 bases fitting TRBD2. CDR3 length: 13 amino acids. Germline V gene lookup returns CDR1 MDHEN and CDR2 SYDVKM. With 6 bases clipped from V and 4 bases from J, the junction kept 6 bases outside the gene matches. CDR3 loop: CASRGGEWYEQYF. The DNA of the CDR3 is TGTGCCAGCAGGGGGGGGGAATGGTACGAGCAGTACTTC. The full variable domain, in which reference TRBV28 and TRBJ2-7 provide the parts outside the CDR3, is DVKVTQSSRYLVKRTGEKVFLECVQDMDHENMFWYRQDPGLGLRLIYFSYDVKMKEKGDIPEGYSVSREKKERFSLILESASTNQTSMYLCASRGGEWYEQYFGPGTRLTVT.

The chain combines TRBV2 with TRBJ1-2; TRBD1 aligns across 10 bases. CDR3 size: 16 residues. The trim removed 4 bases at V and 4 bases at J, leaving 9 bases unmatched. CDR1 SNHLY and CDR2 FYNNEI come from the germline V gene. Here the CDR3 reads CASSVTDRGSGYGYTF. For the CDR3, the DNA is TGTGCCAGCAGTGTCACGGACAGGGGGAGTGGCTATGGCTACACCTTC.

The chain recombines TRBV7-2 with TRBJ2-5; D is unclear. Germline V lookup: CDR1 SGHTA, CDR2 FQGNSA. The CDR3 loop spans 13 amino acids. Trimming took 4 bases from V and 11 from J, leaving 17 bases between them. CDR3 protein: CASSSLGIGKQYF. DNA for the CDR3: TGTGCCAGCAGCTCGCTGGGGATAGGCAAGCAGTACTTC.

A few counts support this clonotype. V and J are TRBV13 and TRBJ1-2; D unclear. Germline V CDR1 and CDR2: PRHDT, FYEKMQ (reference sequence). V was cut by 5 bases and J by 0 bases, with 4 bases left in between. The CDR3 contains 12 residues. CDR3 sequence (DNA): TGTGCCAGCAGCGGCTCTAACTATGGCTACACCTTC. This gives the protein CASSGSNYGYTF. Looking up the rest from reference TRBV13 and TRBJ1-2 gives the full variable domain: AAGVIQSPRHLIKEKRETATLKCYPIPRHDTVYWYQQGPGQDPQFLISFYEKMQSDKGSIPDRFSAQQFSDYHSELNMSSLELGDSALYFCASSGSNYGYTFGSGTRLTVV.

V is TRBV19 and J is TRBJ2-5; the match to TRBD1 covers 9 bases. The germline gives CDR1 LNHDA, CDR2 SQIVND (reference sequence). This CDR3 spans 13 amino acids. The J segment lost 5 bases and the V segment lost 6 bases, leaving 4 bases of the junction unmatched. DNA of the CDR3: TGTGCCAGTAGGAACAGGGGGCTGGAGACCCAGTACTTC. This encodes CASRNRGLETQYF.

The CDR3 reads CSADGPGKEAFF. The CDR3, as DNA: TGCAGTGCTGACGGTCCGGGGAAGGAAGCTTTCTTT. The chain combines TRBV20-1 with TRBJ1-1; no firm D call. Germline V gene lookup returns CDR1 DFQATT and CDR2 SNEGSKA (reference sequence). Trimming removed 5 bases from V and 8 bases from J, with 15 bases in between. This CDR3 contains 12 residues.

J is TRBJ2-7 and V is TRBV20-1; 9 bases are a match to TRBD2. V dropped 6 bases and J dropped 5; count of bases not matched to a gene: 8. Germline values: CDR1 DFQATT, CDR2 SNEGSKA (reference sequence). This CDR3 has 13 amino acids. The CDR3 here is CSAAGASGNEQYF. Written as DNA, the CDR3 is TGCAGTGCAGCGGGGGCTAGCGGGAACGAGCAGTACTTC.

This clonotype showed up many times. J is TRBJ2-1 and V is TRBV7-3; TRBD1 matches 9 bases. CDR1 SGHTA and CDR2 FQGTGA come from the germline V gene. V was pared by 5 bases and J by 7 bases, with 15 bases of the junction left unmatched. The CDR3 has 17 amino acids. The CDR3 sequence: CASSTRKGGTGQNEQFF. The CDR3 DNA is TGTGCCAGCAGCACCCGCAAGGGCGGGACAGGGCAGAATGAGCAGTTCTTC.